Below, 30 T cell receptor beta chains from the same sample are listed, as sequenced in a study of T cells of healthy individuals. TCRdb reanalysed the 5' RACE reads using MiXCR and keeps one entry per CDR3 protein. The sample has some 69,000 distinct CDR3 sequences, around 15% seen once. These receptors originate from a human donor in good health.

The rearrangement joins TRBV6-5 to TRBJ1-3; D gene ambiguous. Per the germline V gene, CDR1 is MNHEY and CDR2 is SVGAGI. This CDR3 has 14 residues. Between the trimmed V and J ends, which lost 4 bases and 2 bases, there was a span of 9 bases. The CDR3 DNA sequence: TGTGCCAGCAGTTTATCCAGTCCTGGAAACACCATATATTTT. Protein: CASSLSSPGNTIYF.

The chain links TRBV20-1 to TRBJ2-7; 13 bases are a match to TRBD2. Trimming removed 5 bases from V and 3 bases from J; junction bases left unmatched: 7. The CDR3 extends over 15 amino acids. The V gene's germline CDR1 is DFQATT and CDR2 SNEGSKA (reference sequence). The CDR3 region has the DNA TGCAGTGCTCAACGACTAGCGGGAGGTGGCTACGAGCAGTACTTC. This sequence encodes CSAQRLAGGGYEQYF.

This sequence joins TRBV29-1 and TRBJ2-4; D is unclear. Trimming cost V 7 bases and J 0 bases, with 13 bases left between them. The CDR3 is made up of 14 amino acids. Germline V gives CDR1 SQVTM, CDR2 ANQGSEA. CDR3 DNA: TGCAGCGCCCGTCTTACCCTAGCCAAAAACATTCAGTACTTC. Encoded protein: CSARLTLAKNIQYF.

This clonotype appeared many times. CDR3 coding DNA: TGTGCCAGCAGCCAGAGCCCTCACAGGGGGAAGTTTAAAGAGACCCAGTACTTC. Its translation: CASSQSPHRGKFKETQYF. The chain employs TRBV7-9 and TRBJ2-5; 8 nucleotides agree with TRBD1. Losses at the gene ends were 5 bases for V and 3 bases for J; bases not matched to a gene: 17. Per the germline V gene, CDR1 is SEHNR and CDR2 is FQNEAQ (reference sequence). CDR3 length equals 18 residues.

The chain is built from TRBV5-5 and TRBJ1-6; D is perhaps TRBD1 (5 bases). Trimming stripped 7 bases from V and 7 bases from J, with 12 bases between. CDR3 length: 13 amino acids. CDR1 and CDR2 from the germline V gene are SGHKS and YYEKEE (reference sequence). The CDR3 sequence: CASGRDGNSPLHF. The CDR3 DNA follows: TGTGCCAGCGGTAGGGACGGGAATTCACCCCTCCACTTT.

There are many counts of this clonotype. The chain uses TRBV19 and TRBJ2-3, with 11 bases fitting TRBD2. The trim removed 3 bases at V and 2 bases at J, leaving 4 bases unmatched. Germline lookup yields CDR1 LNHDA and CDR2 SQIVND (reference sequence). The CDR3 has 16 amino acids. For the CDR3, the DNA is TGTGCCAGTAGTATGGGACTAGCGGCAATCACAGATACGCAGTATTTT. It is translated as CASSMGLAAITDTQYF.

This chain links TRBV5-1 with TRBJ2-5, with a possible D match to TRBD1 (5 bases). V lost 0 bases, J lost 1 base, and 7 bases lay in between. The CDR3 spans 14 residues. Germline CDR1 reads SGHRS; CDR2 reads YFSETQ. For the CDR3, the DNA is TGCGCCAGCAGCTTGGAGGGGCGCCAAGAGACCCAGTACTTC. Its protein is CASSLEGRQETQYF.

Within the sample, this clonotype is medium-sized. The chain joins TRBV12-3 or TRBV12-4 to TRBJ1-1; tentatively, D is TRBD1 (6 bases). The CDR3 spans 17 residues. Trimming took off 5 bases at V and 0 bases at J, with 19 bases between the two ends. CDR3 sequence reads: CASSRRPPGVMNTEAFF. CDR3 coding DNA: TGTGCCAGCAGTCGCAGGCCCCCAGGGGTTATGAACACTGAAGCTTTCTTT.

The rearrangement links TRBV5-1 to TRBJ2-5, with 8 bases matching TRBD1. V trimming: 3 bases; J trimming: 5 bases; junction bases outside the gene matches: 9. There are 15 residues in the CDR3. Germline V gene sequence: CDR1 SGHRS, CDR2 YFSETQ. The CDR3: CASSSTGQGTETQYF. The CDR3 DNA reads as TGCGCCAGCAGCTCAACTGGACAGGGCACGGAGACCCAGTACTTC.

This rearrangement joins TRBV5-1 to TRBJ1-1; D is ambiguous. The germline V gene has CDR1 SGHRS and CDR2 YFSETQ. This CDR3 contains 16 residues. V lost 1 base and J 2 bases, leaving 15 bases between the germline ends. The CDR3 loop reads CASSLRAENTNTEAFF. CDR3 coding DNA: TGCGCCAGCAGCTTGAGGGCAGAAAATACCAACACTGAAGCTTTCTTT.

This clonotype was picked up many times. V gene TRBV3-1 combines with J gene TRBJ1-4; 8 bases map to TRBD1. Per the germline V gene, CDR1 is LGHDT and CDR2 is YNNKEL (reference sequence). The J segment lost 4 bases and the V segment lost 5 bases, leaving 9 bases of the junction unmatched. This CDR3 is built from 16 residues. Here the CDR3 DNA reads TGTGCCAGCAGCTTTCAGGGGGCGCATGTTAATGAAAAACTGTTTTTT. Translation: CASSFQGAHVNEKLFF. The whole variable domain, filled in from reference TRBV3-1 and TRBJ1-4, reads DTAVSQTPKYLVTQMGNDKSIKCEQNLGHDTMYWYKQDSKKFLKIMFSYNNKELIINETVPNRFSPKSPDKAHLNLHINSLELGDSAVYFCASSFQGAHVNEKLFFGSGTQLSVL.

This clonotype was counted only a few times. The gene calls are TRBV29-1 and TRBJ2-7, with a possible D match to TRBD1 (5 bases). The CDR3 runs 12 residues. In germline, CDR1 is SQVTM, CDR2 ANQGSEA. The V end was cut by 7 bases, the J end by 3 bases, with 13 bases between. The CDR3 reads CSGISQGYEQYF. CDR3 coding DNA: TGCAGCGGAATATCGCAGGGCTACGAGCAGTACTTC.

This clonotype was counted between two and nine times. V usage is TRBV27 and J usage is TRBJ2-7; the match to TRBD2 covers 7 bases. This CDR3 is 18 amino acids long. The V gene's germline CDR1 is MNHEY and CDR2 SMNVEV (reference sequence). V gave up 3 bases and J gave up 0 bases; unmatched junction bases: 14. CDR3: CASSFVGVAGRSSYEQYF. For the CDR3, the DNA is TGTGCCAGCAGTTTCGTCGGGGTAGCGGGCCGAAGCTCCTACGAGCAGTACTTC.

At least ten counts were recorded for this clonotype. J is TRBJ2-5 and V is TRBV6-5, with D possibly TRBD2 on 6 matching bases. The V gene's germline CDR1 is MNHEY and CDR2 SVGAGI. The CDR3 extends over 18 amino acids. Trimming took 6 bases from V and 2 from J, leaving 25 bases between them. The CDR3 is CASSRSRGAGRDQETQYF. CDR3 in DNA: TGTGCCAGCAGCCGAAGCAGAGGAGCGGGTAGGGATCAAGAGACCCAGTACTTC.

The J gene is TRBJ2-3, the V gene TRBV11-2; maybe TRBD2 (6 bases). The ends were cut back, 0 bases at V and 3 bases at J, with 13 bases in the middle. Germline V gene data show CDR1 as SGHAT and CDR2 as FQNNGV. This CDR3 is 16 amino acids long. The CDR3 spells CASSLEGTGITDTQYF. The CDR3 nucleotides read TGTGCCAGCAGCTTAGAGGGGACTGGTATTACAGATACGCAGTATTTT.

The chain is built from TRBV7-9 and TRBJ1-6, with D unclear. This CDR3 has 18 residues. V lost 4 bases, J lost 4 bases, and 20 bases lay in between. Germline V gives CDR1 SEHNR, CDR2 FQNEAQ (reference sequence). CDR3 nucleotide sequence: TGTGCCAGCAGCTCCCAGAGCGGACCAGGAGTATATAATTCACCCCTCCACTTT. This sequence encodes CASSSQSGPGVYNSPLHF.

The V call is TRBV15, the J call TRBJ2-1; D is perhaps TRBD2 (7 bases). The CDR3 consists of 15 residues. Between the trimmed V and J ends, which lost 0 bases and 9 bases, there was a span of 15 bases. From germline, CDR1 is LNHNV and CDR2 YYDKDF (reference sequence). The CDR3 protein is CATSRDLGGGGEQFF. CDR3 bases: TGTGCCACCAGCAGAGATCTTGGGGGAGGGGGTGAGCAGTTCTTC. Using reference TRBV15 and TRBJ2-1 for the parts outside the CDR3, the full variable domain is DAMVIQNPRYQVTQFGKPVTLSCSQTLNHNVMYWYQQKSSQAPKLLFHYYDKDFNNEADTPDNFQSRRPNTSFCFLDIRSPGLGDTAMYLCATSRDLGGGGEQFFGPGTRLTVL.

CDR3: CASGNRRLTYEQYF. CDR3 nucleotides: TGTGCCAGCGGGAACAGGCGTCTGACCTACGAGCAGTACTTC. The rearrangement uses TRBV28 and TRBJ2-7, with D tentatively TRBD1 (5 bases). CDR3 length: 14 residues. Trimming shortened V by 8 bases and J by 2 bases, and 16 bases separated the two germline ends. Germline assignment: CDR1 MDHEN and CDR2 SYDVKM.

This clonotype was detected a few times. The CDR3 nucleotides read TGTGCCATCAGTGCTAGCGGACCCTCCTACGAGCAGTACTTC. Its translation: CAISASGPSYEQYF. The chain uses TRBV10-3 and TRBJ2-7; 7 bases align to TRBD2. Germline CDR1 reads ENHRY; CDR2 reads SYGVKD. V lost 4 bases, J lost 0 bases, and 3 bases stayed unmatched. This CDR3 is 14 amino acids long.

This clonotype was detected many times. The CDR3 DNA is TGTGCCAGCAGCTTATCTGACAGGCCCGGCTCTGGGGCCAACGTCCTGACTTTC. Its protein product is CASSLSDRPGSGANVLTF. The chain is built from TRBV7-3 and TRBJ2-6, with D perhaps TRBD1 (6 bases). Trimming removed 2 bases at V and 0 bases at J, with 14 bases between. The length of the CDR3 is 18 residues. Germline CDR1 and CDR2: SGHTA and FQGTGA.

The rearrangement uses TRBV5-1 and TRBJ1-2; D gene uncertain. The CDR3 length is 13 residues. Germline CDR1 SGHRS, CDR2 YFSETQ. Trimming stripped 2 bases from V and 6 bases from J, with 11 bases between. This CDR3 is CASSLGHGDGYTF. CDR3 nucleotides: TGCGCCAGCAGCTTAGGGCATGGGGATGGCTACACCTTC. The full variable domain, completed using reference TRBV5-1 and TRBJ1-2, is KAGVTQTPRYLIKTRGQQVTLSCSPISGHRSVSWYQQTPGQGLQFLFEYFSETQRNKGNFPGRFSGRQFSNSRSEMNVSTLELGDSALYLCASSLGHGDGYTFGSGTRLTVV.

The sample holds a few counts of this clonotype. Written as DNA, the CDR3 is TGCAGTGCTAGAGGAGACGGGCCTTCAACTGAAGCTTTCTTT. Translation gives CSARGDGPSTEAFF. The chain uses TRBV20-1 and TRBJ1-1; D is unresolved. The CDR3 length is 14 residues. Deletions cut 1 base from V and 5 bases from J, with 14 bases between. Germline lookup yields CDR1 DFQATT and CDR2 SNEGSKA (reference sequence).

This clonotype was recorded at least ten times. This chain links TRBV6-1 with TRBJ1-1; D gene unclear. Germline-derived CDR1 and CDR2 are MNHNS and SASEGT. Trimming took off 3 bases at V and 8 bases at J, with 13 bases between the two ends. The CDR3 totals 13 residues. CDR3 loop: CASSDPWISEAFF. The CDR3 nucleotides read TGTGCCAGCAGTGATCCTTGGATATCGGAAGCTTTCTTT.

The rearrangement uses TRBV7-7 and TRBJ2-3; D might be TRBD2 (5 bases). The CDR3 extends over 13 amino acids. The V gene lost 1 base and the J gene lost 7 bases, with 9 bases spanning the gap. Germline values: CDR1 SSHAT, CDR2 FNYEAQ (reference sequence). The CDR3: CASSLVAGNTQYF. Written as DNA, the CDR3 is TGTGCCAGCAGCTTAGTGGCCGGGAATACGCAGTATTTT.

V and J are TRBV9 and TRBJ1-2; a weak D match, TRBD1 (6 bases). This CDR3 region has 16 residues. Looked up from germline, CDR1 is SGDLS and CDR2 is YYNGEE. Deletions cut 3 bases from V and 5 bases from J, with 20 bases between. CDR3 in DNA: TGTGCCAGCAGCGGTAGGGGGGGACTGGTTCGTTATGGCTACACCTTC. It encodes CASSGRGGLVRYGYTF.

CDR3 sequence reads: CASGGSSYEQYF. The CDR3 coding sequence is TGTGCCAGCGGCGGGAGTTCCTACGAGCAGTACTTC. The chain couples TRBV12-3 or TRBV12-4 to TRBJ2-7; TRBD2 matches 7 bases. The CDR3 has 12 amino acids. V gave up 8 bases and J gave up 1 base; unmatched junction bases: 2.

This clonotype has a single count. The V and J genes are TRBV2 and TRBJ2-5; TRBD1 matches 7 bases. The CDR3 consists of 16 residues. Germline CDR1 is SNHLY and CDR2 is FYNNEI. The V segment lost 7 bases and the J segment 4 bases; nucleotides outside the gene matches: 15. CDR3 sequence reads: CASIRPGTDSPETQYF. The CDR3 DNA is TGTGCCAGCATCCGCCCGGGGACAGACAGTCCAGAGACCCAGTACTTC. Full variable domain (outside the CDR3, taken from reference TRBV2 and TRBJ2-5): EPEVTQTPSHQVTQMGQEVILRCVPISNHLYFYWYRQILGQKVEFLVSFYNNEISEKSEIFDDQFSVERPDGSNFTLKIRSTKLEDSAMYFCASIRPGTDSPETQYFGPGTRLLVL.

This clonotype appeared many times. This chain joins TRBV29-1 and TRBJ1-5, with TRBD1 identical over 8 bases. This CDR3 has 16 amino acids. V lost 6 bases to trimming and J lost 1 base; unmatched junction nucleotides: 11. CDR1 and CDR2 (germline): SQVTM, ANQGSEA. The CDR3 DNA follows: TGCAGCGTCCGAAACCCGGACAGGGAAAGCAATCAGCCCCAGCATTTT. Amino acid sequence: CSVRNPDRESNQPQHF.

This clonotype appeared many times. The chain employs TRBV12-3 or TRBV12-4 and TRBJ1-1; D remains unclear. This CDR3 region has 12 residues. With 3 bases removed from V and 9 bases from J, the gap between germline ends came to 11 bases. The CDR3 bases are TGTGCCAGCAGTTTTCACATGGCCCAAGCTTTCTTT. The encoded protein is CASSFHMAQAFF.

The sample holds many counts of this clonotype. The chain recombines TRBV30 with TRBJ2-2; no reliable D call. This CDR3 contains 12 residues. The V gene's germline CDR1 is GTSNPN and CDR2 SVGIG (reference sequence). Trimming pared 0 bases from V and 7 bases from J, leaving 6 bases between. CDR3 in amino acids: CAWSVLHGELFF. The CDR3 nucleotides read TGTGCCTGGAGTGTACTTCACGGGGAGCTGTTTTTT.